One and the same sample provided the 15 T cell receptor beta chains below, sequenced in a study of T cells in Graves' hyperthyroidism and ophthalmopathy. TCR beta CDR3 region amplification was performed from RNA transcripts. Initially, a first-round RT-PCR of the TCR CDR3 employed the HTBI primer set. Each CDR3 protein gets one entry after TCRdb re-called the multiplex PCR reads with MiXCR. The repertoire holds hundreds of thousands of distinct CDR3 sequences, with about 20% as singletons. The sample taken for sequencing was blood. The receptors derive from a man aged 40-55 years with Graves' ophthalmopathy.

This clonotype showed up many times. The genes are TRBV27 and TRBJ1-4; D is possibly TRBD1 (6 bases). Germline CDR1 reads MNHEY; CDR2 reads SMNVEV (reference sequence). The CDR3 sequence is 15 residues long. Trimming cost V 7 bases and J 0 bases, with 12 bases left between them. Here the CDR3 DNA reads TGTGCCAGCACCGTCGGGGGGCCAACTAATGAAAAACTGTTTTTT. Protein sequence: CASTVGGPTNEKLFF.

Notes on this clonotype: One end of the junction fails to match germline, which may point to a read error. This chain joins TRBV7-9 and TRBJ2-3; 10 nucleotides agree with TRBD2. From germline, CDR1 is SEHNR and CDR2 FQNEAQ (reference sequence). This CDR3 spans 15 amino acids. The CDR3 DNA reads TGTGCCAGCAGTTTAGCGGGGGGTGCAGCAGATACGCAGTATTTT. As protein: CASSLAGGAADTQYF.

The CDR3 reads CASTETTGGNTGELFF. As DNA, the CDR3 is TGTGCCAGCACCGAAACGACAGGGGGGAACACCGGGGAGCTGTTTTTT. V and J are TRBV28 and TRBJ2-2; 9 nucleotides match TRBD1. The CDR3 consists of 16 residues. V trimming: 7 bases; J trimming: 1 base; junction bases outside the gene matches: 7. Germline lookup yields CDR1 MDHEN and CDR2 SYDVKM. Full variable domain (rest looked up from reference TRBV28 and TRBJ2-2): DVKVTQSSRYLVKRTGEKVFLECVQDMDHENMFWYRQDPGLGLRLIYFSYDVKMKEKGDIPEGYSVSREKKERFSLILESASTNQTSMYLCASTETTGGNTGELFFGEGSRLTVL.

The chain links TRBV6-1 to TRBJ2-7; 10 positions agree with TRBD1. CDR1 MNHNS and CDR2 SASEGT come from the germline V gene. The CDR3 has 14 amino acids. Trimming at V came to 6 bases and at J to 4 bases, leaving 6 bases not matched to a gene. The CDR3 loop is CASRSPGQGYEQYF. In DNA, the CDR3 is TGTGCCAGCAGAAGCCCGGGACAGGGGTACGAGCAGTACTTC.

The CDR3, as DNA: TGTGCCAGCAGTTCCCTCGGACTAGCGGGGGGGACAGATACGCAGTATTTT. It encodes CASSSLGLAGGTDTQYF. The V call is TRBV12-3 or TRBV12-4, the J call TRBJ2-3; 15 nucleotides align to TRBD2. V dropped 4 bases and J dropped 3; count of bases not matched to a gene: 5. This CDR3 region has 17 residues.

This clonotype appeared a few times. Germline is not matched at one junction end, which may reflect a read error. The chain's CDR3 is CASSSTSGSYSEQFF. The CDR3 DNA reads as TGTGCCAGCAGCTCCACTAGCGGCTCTTACAGTGAGCAGTTCTTC. The chain combines TRBV7-3 with TRBJ2-1; 8 nucleotides agree with TRBD2. The V gene's germline CDR1 is SGHTA and CDR2 FQGTGA. This CDR3 region has 15 residues.

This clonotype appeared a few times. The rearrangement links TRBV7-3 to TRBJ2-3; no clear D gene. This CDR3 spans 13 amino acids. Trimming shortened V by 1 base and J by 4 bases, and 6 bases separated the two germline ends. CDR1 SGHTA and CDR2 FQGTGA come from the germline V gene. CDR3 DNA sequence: TGTGCCAGCAGCTTAAATGGGGCAGATACGCAGTATTTT. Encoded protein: CASSLNGADTQYF. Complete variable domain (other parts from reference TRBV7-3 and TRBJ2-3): GAGVSQTPSNKVTEKGKYVELRCDPISGHTALYWYRQSLGQGPEFLIYFQGTGAADDSGLPNDRFFAVRPEGSVSTLKIQRTERGDSAVYLCASSLNGADTQYFGPGTRLTVL.

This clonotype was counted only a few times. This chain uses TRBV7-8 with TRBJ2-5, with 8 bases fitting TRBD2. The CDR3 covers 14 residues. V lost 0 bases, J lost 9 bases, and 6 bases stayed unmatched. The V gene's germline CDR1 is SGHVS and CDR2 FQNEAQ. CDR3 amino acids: CASSLASGARSQYF. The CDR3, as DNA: TGTGCCAGCAGCTTAGCTAGCGGGGCCCGGTCCCAGTACTTC.

CDR3 residues: CAIIPGGHEQFF. The CDR3 DNA reads as TGTGCCATCATCCCGGGGGGCCATGAGCAGTTCTTC. The chain carries TRBV6-1 and TRBJ2-1; maybe TRBD2 (7 bases). Trimming stripped 10 bases from V and 8 bases from J, with 15 bases between. This CDR3 spans 12 amino acids. Germline V gene data show CDR1 as MNHNS and CDR2 as SASEGT.

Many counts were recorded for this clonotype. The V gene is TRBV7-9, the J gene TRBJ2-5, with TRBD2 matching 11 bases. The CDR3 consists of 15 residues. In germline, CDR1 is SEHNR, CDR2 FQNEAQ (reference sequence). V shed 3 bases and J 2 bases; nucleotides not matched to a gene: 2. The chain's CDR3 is CASSFSSGGQETQYF. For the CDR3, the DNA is TGTGCCAGCAGCTTTTCTAGCGGGGGGCAAGAGACCCAGTACTTC.

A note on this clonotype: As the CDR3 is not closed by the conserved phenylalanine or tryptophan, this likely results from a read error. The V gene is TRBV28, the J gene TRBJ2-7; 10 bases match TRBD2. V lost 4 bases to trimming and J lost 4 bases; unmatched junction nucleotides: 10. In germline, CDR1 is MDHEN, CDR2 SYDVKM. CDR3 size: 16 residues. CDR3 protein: CASSSPFSGRLYEQYL. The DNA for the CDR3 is TGTGCCAGCAGTTCCCCCTTTAGCGGGAGGCTGTACGAGCAGTACCTC.

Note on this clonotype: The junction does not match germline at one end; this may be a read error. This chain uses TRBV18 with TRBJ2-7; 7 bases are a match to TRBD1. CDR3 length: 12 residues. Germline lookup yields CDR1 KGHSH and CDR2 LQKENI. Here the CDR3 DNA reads TGTGCCAGCCCACCGGGACAGTACGAGCAGTACTTC. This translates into CASPPGQYEQYF.

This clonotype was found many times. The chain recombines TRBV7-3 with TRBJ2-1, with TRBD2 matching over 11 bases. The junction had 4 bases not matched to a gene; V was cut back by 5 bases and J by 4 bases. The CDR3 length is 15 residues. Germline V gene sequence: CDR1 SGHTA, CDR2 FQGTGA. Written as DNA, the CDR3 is TGTGCCAGCAGCCCGACTAGCGGGAAGTACAATGAGCAGTTCTTC. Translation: CASSPTSGKYNEQFF.

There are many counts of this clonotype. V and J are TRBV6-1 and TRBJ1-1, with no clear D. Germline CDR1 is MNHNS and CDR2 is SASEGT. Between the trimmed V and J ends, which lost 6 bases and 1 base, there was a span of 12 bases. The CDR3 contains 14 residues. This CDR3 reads CASSPRRGNTEAFF. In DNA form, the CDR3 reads TGTGCCAGCAGCCCCAGGCGGGGGAACACTGAAGCTTTCTTT.

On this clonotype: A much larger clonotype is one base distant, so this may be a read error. CDR3 residues: CASSFGWPTFTYEQFF. The CDR3, as DNA: TGTGCCAGCAGTTTTGGTTGGCCAACCTTCACCTACGAGCAGTTCTTC. The chain recombines TRBV12-3 or TRBV12-4 with TRBJ2-1; no definite D call. There are 16 residues in the CDR3. V was shortened by 3 bases and J by 10 bases, with 22 bases between the two germline ends.